This T cell receptor beta chain is drawn from a study of human T cells and chemical hapten exposure (dated by TCRdb to 2020 to 2023). At the level of the whole study: For sensitization, 2% DPC in acetone was applied to a roughly 2 cm by roughly 2 cm area of upper inner arm skin. Patients additionally received weekly therapeutic DPC doses to the scalp throughout the roughly 26-week study period. Patch testing was performed on the upper back with Finn chambers containing 0.01% DPC, and the patch tests were scored after 6 days according to International Contact Dermatitis Research Group standards. Blood samples were taken from patients before sensitization (week 0) and then at 2, 6 and about 24 weeks after DPC sensitization. Most of the patients in the cohort were female, and the cohort covered alopecia areata with under or over 50% scalp involvement, alopecia totalis and alopecia universalis. The libraries were sequenced as a pool, and the TCR yield per sample differed mostly because of small variations in library volumes within the pool. This study followed changes in the peripheral blood TCR repertoire in vivo during primary and secondary sensitization of alopecia patients to the hapten diphenylcyclopropenone (DPC). Blood for TCR sequencing was provided by twenty-nine alopecia patients at one to four time points (pre-sensitization, 2, 6 and 24 weeks). The full study reports these points: DPC sensitization did not change the number of TCRs with a frequency above 1 in 1000, and there was no evidence of changes in global repertoire structure. Patch test score correlated positively with the number of PT1 expanded TCRs, reaching significance at thresholds 8, 16 and 32 but not at 4. Alopecia, a presumed autoimmune disease, was present in all patients, so the immune response of the patients might differ from that of healthy individuals. Repeated subsampling changed both the strength of the expansion versus patch-test correlation and the threshold at which the correlation became significant. Significantly more large CDR3 similarity clusters were formed by expanded TCRs than by pre-sensitization or healthy control sets, consistent with antigen-driven responses.

Sequences MDHEN (CDR1) and SYDVKM (CDR2) are obtained from the germline V gene. V was cut back by 4 bases and J by 5 bases, leaving a gap of 15 bases between them. The CDR3 sequence holds 14 residues, the cysteine and phenylalanine included. The CDR3 DNA has 42 bases and is translated from base 1. The library was generated by RACE. The instrument given in TCRdb is NextSeq 500. During library preparation, unique molecular identifiers were attached to individual cDNA molecules so that TCRs could be counted quantitatively and reproducibly. Both TCR alpha and TCR beta chains were sequenced from each blood RNA sample. The authors' pipeline ran thus. Samples had a median of approximately 96,000 TCRs, with a range from roughly 20,000 to 690,600. V, J and CDR3 annotation of the TCR reads was performed with the Decombinator software suite. To make PS versus PT1 abundance plots, every sample was subsampled to the same number of TCRs (28,000). TCRs were defined as expanded if absent before sensitization and observed at least eight times at the 2-week time point. The public reads were run again by TCRdb, first through fastp at Q25 and then through MiXCR, and only productive beta chains were kept. Entries are consolidated by CDR3 protein sequence, retaining the most common genes and DNA. The V and J calls were determined by TCRdb, not by the authors. A total of tens of thousands of distinct CDR3 sequences appear in this sample, 8.5% of them only once. The ten largest clones represent about 3.5% of the sample.

The sample's time point, from its label and the paper: patch test 2, 6 weeks after DPC sensitization. Interpreted using the paper, the treatment or condition label stands for: therapeutic diphenylcyclopropenone sensitization with weekly scalp DPC. Blood at each patch-test visit was drawn before the patch test was applied. Patients were eligible if aged 18 to 70, diagnosed with alopecia and judged suitable for DPC therapy, and pregnant patients were excluded. Unfractionated whole blood was collected in Tempus Blood RNA tubes, and total RNA was extracted from that blood. This clonotype was seen repeatedly, ten times or more. Its antigen specificity is not known. No base quality information exists; no much larger clone differs at one position.

Rearrangement joined TRBV28 to TRBJ2-7, with the D call perhaps TRBD1 or TRBD2, as 6 bases match in each case. Sequencing was performed on whole blood, taken in connection with sensitization to the hapten diphenylcyclopropenone (DPC). The TCR comes from a woman between 45 and 60 years old with alopecia areata. Some clones in this sample may be carry-over from other donors' samples. The sequence in DNA is TGTGCCAGCAGTTCCCCCGGGGGCCGGAACGAGCAGTACTTC. It specifies CASSSPGGRNEQYF.